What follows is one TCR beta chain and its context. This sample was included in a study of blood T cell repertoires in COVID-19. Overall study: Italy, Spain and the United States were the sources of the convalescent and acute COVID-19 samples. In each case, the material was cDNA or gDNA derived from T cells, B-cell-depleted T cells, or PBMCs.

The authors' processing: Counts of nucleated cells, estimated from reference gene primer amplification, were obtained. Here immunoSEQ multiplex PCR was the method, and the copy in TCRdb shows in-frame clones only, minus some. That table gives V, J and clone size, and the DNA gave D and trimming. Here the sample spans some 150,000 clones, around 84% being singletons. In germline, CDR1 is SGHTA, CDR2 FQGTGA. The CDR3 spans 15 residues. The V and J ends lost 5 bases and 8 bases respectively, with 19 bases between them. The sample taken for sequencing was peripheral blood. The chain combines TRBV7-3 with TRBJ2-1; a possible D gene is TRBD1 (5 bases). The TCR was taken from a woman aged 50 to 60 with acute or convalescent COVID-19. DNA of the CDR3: TGTGCCAGCAGCCCCCTGGGTGGGGCGAACGATGAGCAGTTCTTC. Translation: CASSPLGGANDEQFF.